This T cell receptor beta chain was sequenced in a study of identical twins (dated by TCRdb to the mid-2010s). In terms of the full investigation: The study deep-sequenced TCR alpha and beta repertoires from monozygotic twins, unrelated adults of various ages and cord blood to test whether fetal clonotypes persist. Replicate twin experiments were performed at different times using different library preparation protocols to rule out contamination. What the work shows at the level of the full study, not this receptor alone: Because the same donors could not be followed over many years, the conclusions relied on cross-sectional statistical analysis. Compared with coincidental sharing between unrelated individuals, out-of-frame TCR alpha sequences shared between twins showed an excess of sequences with low generation probability. In monozygotic twins, out-of-frame TCR alpha sharing was systematically underestimated by recombination models, although the models agreed with sharing between unrelated individuals. Zero-insertion analyses could be partly confounded by invariant T cells such as MAIT and iNKT, although diverse VJ usage argued against such confounding for most clonotypes. Abundant cord blood beta clonotypes had fewer insertions, young adult naive repertoires showed a similar but weaker trend, and memory repertoires showed no such trend. The excess sharing between twins in beta out-of-frame sequences was weaker because fewer shared sequences reduced the signal-to-noise ratio.

All donors were healthy Caucasians. As regards this clonotype: There is no known antigen for this receptor. Base qualities were left out, and no much larger clone turns up one base away.

Libraries were constructed by 5' RACE. Sequencing relied on an Illumina HiSeq 2000. A universal primer binding site was added through template switching, and the final cDNA carried a unique molecular identifier so that TCR cDNA molecules could be counted accurately. First-strand cDNA for TCR alpha and beta chains was synthesized from specific primers in the conserved constant-segment region. To control for contamination, every cDNA library was double barcoded, receiving both a SMART-Mk sample barcode and Illumina barcodes. TruSeq adapter sequences and Illumina sample barcodes were added in two successive PCR steps. TCR alpha and beta cDNA libraries were sequenced on the Illumina HiSeq platform with custom primers. Per the source publication's procedure: MiGEC processed the raw reads to extract unique molecular identifiers, while MiXCR was used to determine the CDR3 positions. Recombination models were inferred per individual with the repgenHMM and IGoR tools using an EM algorithm. Shared clonotype analysis was performed with the tcR package in R, normalizing sharing by the product of cloneset sizes. To study raw recombination free of thymic and clonal selection effects, out-of-frame nonproductive sequences were analyzed. In TCRdb, the public reads were trimmed at Q25 with fastp and aligned with MiXCR, with productive beta chains retained. Rows are unified per CDR3 protein, each entry keeping the most common DNA and genes. What appears here as the V and J calls and clone size reflects TCRdb's work, not the paper's. Recorded for this sample are 1,800,000 or so distinct CDR3 sequences; about 32% of them occurred a single time. The ten largest make up about 0.3% of the sample.

Via the germline V gene, CDR1 is SQVTM and CDR2 ANQGSEA. The cysteine opens and the phenylalanine closes a CDR3 of 12 amino acids. The kept DNA is CDR3 alone, 36 bases in frame from the first base. V is pared back by 4 bases and J by 6 bases, with 10 bases lying between the germline termini. Recombination connected TRBV29-1 to TRBJ1-5; no D gene can be assigned with confidence. The clonotype was recovered from a newborn girl in good health. Sequencing was carried out using cord blood. CDR3 region: CSVGEISQPQHF. The DNA reads TGCAGCGTTGGGGAGATTTCTCAGCCCCAGCATTTT.